A selection of T cell receptor beta chains follows, all from one sample in a study of T cell repertoires in cytomegalovirus infection. The antigens for these receptors are not known. MiXCR, run by TCRdb on the reads, gives a single entry per CDR3 protein. The table includes approximately 1,000,000 distinct CDR3 sequences, around 31% detected once. Sample: cultured CD8+ T cells from PBMCs, taken from culture after CMV antigen stimulation. These TCRs come from a human donor in good health (CMV status not recorded). Some clones in this sample may be carry-over from other donors' samples. CDR3s include the opening cysteine and the closing phenylalanine or tryptophan. D genes are given only for firm matches. Part of the rows lack a size; the others show once, few, many or a class for expanded clones.

clone_size v_call d_call cdr3_aa
NA TRBV27 TRBD1 CASTVLGQGRRMNTEAFF
NA TRBV27 NA CASSHGAGDGYTF
many TRBV7-8 TRBD1 CASSLAWPGTGDSPLHF
NA TRBV5-5 NA CASSGKWAVNAYGYTF
NA TRBV7-9 NA CASSPTDRGANNEQFF
few TRBV6-5 NA CASSARVMNTEAFF
few TRBV19 NA CASSPGGSYTEAFF
many TRBV5-4 TRBD2 CASSSGGRGRRSSSTDTQYF
NA TRBV11-2 TRBD1 CASTGTGASGSYEQYF
NA TRBV27 TRBD1 CASSADRAGANVLTF
few TRBV4-1 NA CASSQDFGSNQPQHF
NA TRBV6-6 TRBD2 CASSAGRETQHF
NA TRBV3-1 NA CASSQDGGKTGEQFF
many TRBV7-8 TRBD2 CASSLGRGGREPYLMYNEQFF
few TRBV6-2/TRBV6-3 NA CASTKDSMYSNQPQHF
few TRBV27 TRBD1 CASSRGTGGGTEAFF
NA TRBV2 TRBD1 CATTTGLETQYF
NA TRBV2 NA CASLALKGFF
NA TRBV20-1 TRBD1 CSARLQGNEQFF
few TRBV6-6 NA CATSVGPPPDTQYF
NA TRBV7-9 NA CASSSPSGKAKNIQYF
few TRBV6-6 TRBD1 CASSSPDRGISEAFF
few TRBV10-2 TRBD2 CASSYYGGTGELFF
NA TRBV6-6 NA CASSYSNTGYEQYF
NA TRBV28 NA CASSLFRGGGQGTQYF
many TRBV6-1 NA CASSARMTEYNEQFF
few TRBV6-1 NA CASRLTGWDYNQPQHF
NA TRBV27 NA CASSRVGERYGYTF
NA TRBV19 NA CASTLSGDIGPLHF
NA TRBV20-1 NA CSAPPIPGSYNEQFF
NA TRBV20-1 NA CSARPTGNTEAFF
NA TRBV4-1 NA CASSQAPGPRSTDTQYF
NA TRBV11-2 TRBD1 CASSLGQGAELGEQYF
NA TRBV27 TRBD1 CASSPTGDHEQYF
NA TRBV29-1 TRBD2 CSVEAGGYNNEQFF
NA TRBV9 NA CASSARDRGNTIYF
few TRBV27 NA CASSSRRSSNQPQHF